These T cell receptor beta chains were read from a single sample in a study of CD8+ T cells in alopecia areata. Method: immunoSEQ multiplex PCR; TCRdb's copy keeps in-frame clones and lacks some. The repertoire has 100,000 to 150,000 clones, 58% of them found once; the top ten carry under 35%. The sequences come from CD8+ T cells sorted from blood, collected at week 4, from a patient treated with tofacitinib. The receptor set was obtained from a human donor with alopecia areata. Each CDR3 is given with its conserved first and last residue. The order of the fields is V gene, D gene, clone size, CDR3 protein. The D gene is left open where the match is weak. Size is omitted from some rows. Given values are once, few, many or a class for expanded clones.

v_gene: TRBV29-1; d_gene: TRBD1; abundance: .; CDR3aa: CSVLGQITNYGYTF
v_gene: TRBV28; d_gene: TRBD1; abundance: .; CDR3aa: CASSLAGGQVGYNEQFF
v_gene: TRBV15; d_gene: .; abundance: .; CDR3aa: CATSRREPSPLHF
v_gene: TRBV7-9; d_gene: .; abundance: .; CDR3aa: CASSLRGDQPQHF
v_gene: TRBV29-1; d_gene: TRBD1; abundance: few; CDR3aa: CSVASQGNEQFF
v_gene: TRBV29-1; d_gene: TRBD1; abundance: few; CDR3aa: CSVEEGQVNEQFF
v_gene: TRBV7-9; d_gene: .; abundance: .; CDR3aa: CASSSPRDNNEKLFF
v_gene: TRBV20-1; d_gene: .; abundance: .; CDR3aa: CSASREETQYF
v_gene: TRBV5-1; d_gene: TRBD1; abundance: .; CDR3aa: CASSLEGQGRETQYF
v_gene: TRBV27; d_gene: TRBD1; abundance: .; CDR3aa: CASSPLTGYGYTF
v_gene: TRBV7-7; d_gene: TRBD2; abundance: .; CDR3aa: CASSRRLAEQETQYF
v_gene: TRBV13; d_gene: TRBD1; abundance: .; CDR3aa: CASSLQGAAYEQYF
v_gene: TRBV11-2; d_gene: .; abundance: .; CDR3aa: CASSFRTAFDSPLHF
v_gene: TRBV15; d_gene: .; abundance: .; CDR3aa: CATSPGANVLTF
v_gene: TRBV27; d_gene: .; abundance: .; CDR3aa: CASSPTHNEQFF
v_gene: TRBV30; d_gene: .; abundance: .; CDR3aa: CAWSLDPGANYGYTF
v_gene: TRBV29-1; d_gene: .; abundance: .; CDR3aa: CSVAEAGFYGYTF
v_gene: TRBV27; d_gene: .; abundance: .; CDR3aa: CASSVMGEGETQYF
v_gene: TRBV7-9; d_gene: .; abundance: .; CDR3aa: CASSLAREQYF
v_gene: TRBV10-3; d_gene: .; abundance: .; CDR3aa: CAISPQDQNGYTF
v_gene: TRBV30; d_gene: TRBD1; abundance: .; CDR3aa: CAWTDRDEKLFF
v_gene: TRBV29-1; d_gene: .; abundance: .; CDR3aa: CSVEDRQGNNEQFF
v_gene: TRBV30; d_gene: .; abundance: few; CDR3aa: CAYDRPIYNEQFF
v_gene: TRBV7-9; d_gene: .; abundance: .; CDR3aa: CASSTLSRDGTDTQYF
v_gene: TRBV7-9; d_gene: .; abundance: once; CDR3aa: CASAGLETQYF
v_gene: TRBV29-1; d_gene: TRBD1; abundance: .; CDR3aa: CSVAGQGAQETQYF
v_gene: TRBV29-1; d_gene: .; abundance: .; CDR3aa: CSVEDGPASWDNAEAFF
v_gene: TRBV15; d_gene: .; abundance: .; CDR3aa: CATSSSPDREAFF
v_gene: TRBV7-9; d_gene: TRBD1; abundance: .; CDR3aa: CASSHRDRGTGELFF
v_gene: TRBV4-1; d_gene: .; abundance: .; CDR3aa: CASSPGPGEQYF
v_gene: TRBV6-1; d_gene: TRBD1; abundance: few; CDR3aa: CASSEGGQGSETQYF
v_gene: TRBV18; d_gene: TRBD1; abundance: once; CDR3aa: CASSPPTGTEAFF
v_gene: TRBV7-9; d_gene: TRBD1; abundance: .; CDR3aa: CASSPRQGQPGNEQFF
v_gene: TRBV29-1; d_gene: .; abundance: .; CDR3aa: CSAINRVGGYTF
v_gene: TRBV29-1; d_gene: TRBD1; abundance: .; CDR3aa: CSVETGTYEQYF
v_gene: TRBV5-4; d_gene: TRBD2; abundance: .; CDR3aa: CASSSSLAETYNEQFF
v_gene: TRBV30; d_gene: .; abundance: few; CDR3aa: CAWSVGRRNEQYF
v_gene: TRBV7-9; d_gene: .; abundance: few; CDR3aa: CASSLTYGSLSEQFF
v_gene: TRBV10-3; d_gene: .; abundance: few; CDR3aa: CAISEGGAQHF
v_gene: TRBV7-9; d_gene: .; abundance: .; CDR3aa: CASRGNEQFF
v_gene: TRBV30; d_gene: .; abundance: .; CDR3aa: CAWSSYGYTF
v_gene: TRBV5-1; d_gene: .; abundance: .; CDR3aa: CASSLGLNTEAFF
v_gene: TRBV7-9; d_gene: .; abundance: few; CDR3aa: CASSLGEETQYF
v_gene: TRBV5-4; d_gene: .; abundance: .; CDR3aa: CASSLAPRDSTYEQYF
v_gene: TRBV5-6; d_gene: TRBD1; abundance: .; CDR3aa: CASSLISPRGLVEETQYF
v_gene: TRBV30; d_gene: .; abundance: few; CDR3aa: CAWNRVMNTEAFF
v_gene: TRBV7-7; d_gene: .; abundance: .; CDR3aa: CASSLGPGVETQYF
v_gene: TRBV28; d_gene: TRBD1; abundance: few; CDR3aa: CASSTHQGAHGFTYEQYF
v_gene: TRBV27; d_gene: .; abundance: .; CDR3aa: CASSFAGATEAFF
v_gene: TRBV7-9; d_gene: .; abundance: few; CDR3aa: CAISGTGELFF
v_gene: TRBV29-1; d_gene: TRBD1; abundance: .; CDR3aa: CSVEEQGHESYEQYF
v_gene: TRBV5-6; d_gene: .; abundance: .; CDR3aa: CASSLGSSYEQYF
v_gene: TRBV7-2; d_gene: .; abundance: .; CDR3aa: CASSPGLGETQYF
v_gene: TRBV29-1; d_gene: .; abundance: .; CDR3aa: CSVGGGAYNEQYF
v_gene: TRBV12-5; d_gene: TRBD2; abundance: .; CDR3aa: CANGLVERGAQYF
v_gene: TRBV5-6; d_gene: .; abundance: .; CDR3aa: CASRLQRRVAYEQYF
v_gene: TRBV30; d_gene: .; abundance: .; CDR3aa: CAWSVGAGSEKLFF
v_gene: TRBV11-3; d_gene: TRBD1; abundance: .; CDR3aa: CASSDHTGAASVYEQYF
v_gene: TRBV13; d_gene: TRBD1; abundance: .; CDR3aa: CASSSGGGYEQYF
v_gene: TRBV29-1; d_gene: .; abundance: .; CDR3aa: CSVETPYAEAFF